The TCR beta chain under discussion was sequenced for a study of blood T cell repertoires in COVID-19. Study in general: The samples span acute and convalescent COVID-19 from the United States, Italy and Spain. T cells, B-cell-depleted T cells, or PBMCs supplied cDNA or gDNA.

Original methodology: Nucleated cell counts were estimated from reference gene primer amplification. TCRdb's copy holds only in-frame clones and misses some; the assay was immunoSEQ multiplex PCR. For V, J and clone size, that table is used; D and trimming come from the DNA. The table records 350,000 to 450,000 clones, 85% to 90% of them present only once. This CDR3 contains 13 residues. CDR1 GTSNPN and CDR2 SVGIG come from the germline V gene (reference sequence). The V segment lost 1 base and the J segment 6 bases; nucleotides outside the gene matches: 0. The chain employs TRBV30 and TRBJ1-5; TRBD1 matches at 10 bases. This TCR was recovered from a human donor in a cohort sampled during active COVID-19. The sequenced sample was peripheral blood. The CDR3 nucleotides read TGTGCCTGGAGTGGACAGGGGGCTCAGCCCCAGCATTTT. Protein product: CAWSGQGAQPQHF.